The sample holds many counts of the clone carrying this TCR beta chain. The antigen remains unidentified. J gave up 8 bases and V 4 bases, and 5 bases lay outside the gene matches. Germline values: CDR1 MNHEY, CDR2 SVGAGI. This CDR3 is 13 amino acids long. The data originate from a study of T-cell reconstitution after alpha-beta-depleted transplantation in children. Study-wide findings and caveats: Once a year had passed after transplant, T-cell counts and diversity came mostly from newly produced T cells. In some patients, recipient T cells and intrathymic progenitors surviving conditioning explained high day-60 diversity. Reports say that about two months after transplant, the alpha-beta T cells came out of several hundred graft clones that had expanded.

Using unique molecular identifiers, the investigators prepared the TCRbeta library. TCRdb re-analysed the PCR reads in MiXCR, keeping a single row per CDR3 protein. The sample comprises about 48,000 distinct CDR3 sequences, roughly 5% of which are singletons, and 30% rests with the top ten. This clonotype was obtained from a female patient aged 2-9 years who had a stem cell transplant for aplastic anemia, so the T cells may come from the graft donor. Sample: PBMCs, mostly from graft donor cells, taken 60 days after TCRalphabeta/CD19-depleted stem cell transplant. The chain has TRBV6-5 and TRBJ2-1, with TRBD2 identical over 7 bases. This CDR3 is CASSSTSHHEQFF. CDR3 coding DNA: TGTGCCAGCAGTTCGACTAGCCACCATGAGCAGTTCTTC.